This T cell receptor beta chain was captured in a study of blood T cell repertoires in COVID-19. Trimming took off 2 bases at V and 4 bases at J, with 9 bases between the two ends. CDR3 length equals 14 residues. Germline CDR1 and CDR2: LNHDA and SQIVND (reference sequence). The authors' processing: Quantification of nucleated cells was approximated via reference gene primer amplification. Generated by immunoSEQ multiplex PCR, the TCRdb table keeps only in-frame clones and is missing some. V and J calls and clone size come straight from that table; D and trimming were deduced from the DNA. The table records fewer than 250,000 clones, around 86% of them present only once.

The chain employs TRBV19 and TRBJ2-1; D is possibly TRBD2 (6 bases). The sequence derives from a young man in a cohort exposed to, infected with or recovered from COVID-19 (not recorded which). Sequenced sample: PBMCs or T cells enriched from blood (not recorded which). The CDR3 region is CASSINREYNEQFF. The CDR3 DNA reads as TGTGCCAGTAGTATAAACCGGGAGTACAATGAGCAGTTCTTC.